This T cell receptor beta chain was documented in a study of CD8+ T cells in alopecia areata. The authors extracted RNA and reverse transcribed it into cDNA as the sequencing template. The protocol was immunoSEQ multiplex PCR, while the TCRdb copy is restricted to in-frame clones and leaves out a portion. The sample includes about 110,000 clones, approximately 61% of them seen just once. Overall study results and limits: Compared with mice, patients displayed less clear TCR sharing, possibly for HLA-related reasons.

This clone was observed a few times. Its antigen is not known. The V and J ends lost 4 bases and 1 base, in that order; junction bases with no gene match: 7. Germline V CDR1 and CDR2: SGHDT, YYEEEE. The CDR3 runs to 16 residues. Sequencing was carried out using NKG2D-low CD8+ T cells sorted from blood. The genes are TRBV5-6 and TRBJ2-5; TRBD1 agrees at 10 bases. This clonotype originated in a human donor with alopecia areata. CDR3 nucleotides: TGTGCCAGCAGCCCAGCGGACAGGGGGGTCCAAGAGACCCAGTACTTC. This sequence encodes CASSPADRGVQETQYF.